This TCR beta chain appears in the sequencing data of a study of blood T cell repertoires in COVID-19. Sequencing was performed with immunoSEQ multiplex PCR; in TCRdb, only in-frame clones are kept and a portion is missing. This sample has 200,000 to 250,000 clones, with around nine tenths found just once. V shed 0 bases, J shed 4 bases, and the junction held 5 bases outside the gene matches. The germline CDR1 and CDR2 sequences are MNHEY and SVGAGI. The CDR3 is 15 residues long. This clonotype was sampled from a woman aged 45-65 years with acute COVID-19. Sequencing was performed on PBMCs or T cells enriched from blood (not recorded which). The V gene is TRBV6-5, the J gene TRBJ2-7, with TRBD1 identical over 8 bases. CDR3 DNA sequence: TGTGCCAGCAGTTACTCCGGGACAGGCCTATACGAGCAGTACTTC. Encoded protein: CASSYSGTGLYEQYF.